This T cell receptor (beta chain) was found in a study of molecular identifiers for immune sequencing clone quantification. Overall study results and limits: Identical TCR molecules sharing a barcode could underestimate highly expanded clone sizes. The study found clones above 20 RNA copies held over 99% of effector molecules and under 1% in naive cells. Spiked Jurkat TCR RNA equivalent to one cell was reportedly detectable in about a million naive cells.

The table lists this clonotype with a few counts. What it recognizes is unknown. The missing conserved phenylalanine or tryptophan at the end of this CDR3 makes a read error likely. The CDR3 is made up of 15 amino acids. Germline lookup yields CDR1 LGHNA and CDR2 YSLEER. Trimming removed 0 bases from V and 2 bases from J, with 10 bases in between. The authors built bulk TCR libraries by previously described methods with listed TCR primers. TCRdb processed the PCR reads anew with MiXCR; each CDR3 protein has one entry. Of 88,000 or so distinct CDR3 sequences listed, around 20% are singletons. The receptor's source is a human donor in good health. Some libraries in this study had Jurkat cell RNA spiked in. The chain recombines TRBV4-3 with TRBJ1-1; D uncertain. The specimen was naive CD8+ T cells from blood, with Jurkat cell RNA spiked in. As for subset: FACS-sorted CD8+CD4-CCR7+CD45RA+ naive T cells. CDR3 nucleotide sequence: TGCGCCAGCAGCCAAGAAGGAGGGTTAAACACTGAAGCTTTCCTT. This codes for CASSQEGGLNTEAFL.